This TCR beta chain came from a study of early T cells in non-severe SARS-CoV-2 infection. This CDR3 comprises 16 residues. Germline CDR1 LGHNA, CDR2 YSLEER. The trim removed 5 bases at V and 1 base at J, leaving 7 bases unmatched. TCRdb reprocessed the 5' RACE reads via MiXCR and lists one record per CDR3 protein. The data contain about 80,000 distinct CDR3 sequences, approximately 12% of them singletons. At least ten counts were recorded for this clonotype. Sequencing used whole blood, obtained at baseline. The clonotype originates from an adult who was a healthcare worker with PCR-confirmed SARS-CoV-2 infection or an uninfected control (not recorded which). The donor label of this sample is uncertain. The chain couples TRBV4-3 to TRBJ2-3; TRBD2 matches 9 bases. DNA of the CDR3: TGCGCCAGCAGCTCGGGGGCTAGCGGGGGCACAGATACGCAGTATTTT. This codes for CASSSGASGGTDTQYF.